This TCR beta chain derives from a study of PD-1 blockade in classical Hodgkin lymphoma. The protocol was immunoSEQ multiplex PCR, while the TCRdb copy is restricted to in-frame clones and leaves out a portion. The sample comprises almost 85,000 clones, about nine tenths of which are singletons, and approximately 22% rests with the top ten. Relapse was seen in all patients after autologous stem cell transplantation, and brentuximab vedotin exposure was variable. Germline CDR1 is SGHTA and CDR2 is FQGNSA. This CDR3 spans 16 amino acids. Trimming cost V 1 base and J 2 bases, with 12 bases left between them.

This chain uses TRBV7-2 with TRBJ2-1, with D maybe TRBD2 (5 bases). The specimen was peripheral blood mononuclear cells (PBMCs), collected at baseline. The receptor comes from a human donor with classical Hodgkin lymphoma. This CDR3 is CASSLGVGSPYNEQFF. The CDR3 bases are TGTGCCAGCAGCTTAGGGGTTGGGAGCCCCTACAATGAGCAGTTCTTC.